This is a list of T cell receptor beta chains from one sample in a study of blood T cell repertoires in COVID-19. Libraries were prepared by immunoSEQ multiplex PCR; TCRdb keeps only in-frame clonotypes and omits some of them. The sample consists of 100,000 to 150,000 clones, 70% to 90% of them appearing once. Sequences were obtained from peripheral blood. The receptors come from a human donor in a cohort sampled during active COVID-19. CDR3s include the opening cysteine and the closing phenylalanine or tryptophan. D genes are given only for firm matches. Clone size, where shown, is once, few, many, or a class for clones that have expanded.

V	J	size	D	DNA	CDR3
TRBV5-1	TRBJ2-5	-	TRBD2	TGCGCCAGCAGCTGGGGGACTAGCGGGGCCCAAGAGACCCAGTACTTC	CASSWGTSGAQETQYF
TRBV11-2	TRBJ2-3	-	-	TGTGCCAGCAGCTTAGATCCCCGGGGCACAGATACGCAGTATTTT	CASSLDPRGTDTQYF
TRBV5-6	TRBJ1-2	many	TRBD1	TGTGCCAGCAGCGCAGGACAGGGGGCCTATGGCTACACCTTC	CASSAGQGAYGYTF
TRBV30	TRBJ1-2	-	-	TGTGCCTGGAGTGCTCTACAGCCGGGGGGCTATGGCTACACCTTC	CAWSALQPGGYGYTF
TRBV28	TRBJ1-2	-	-	TGTGCCAGCATTGGCCCCTCTAACTATGGCTACACCTTC	CASIGPSNYGYTF
TRBV4-2	TRBJ2-7	few	TRBD2	TGTGCCAGCAGCCAAGAAACTAGCGGATCCTACGAGCAGTACTTC	CASSQETSGSYEQYF
TRBV6-2/TRBV6-3	TRBJ1-2	-	-	TGTGCCAGCAGTAGTGACAGGCCTAACTATGGCTACACCTTC	CASSSDRPNYGYTF
TRBV25-1	TRBJ2-3	-	-	TGTGCCAGCAGTGAATACGGGCGTCAGGGGAACACAGATACGCAGTATTTT	CASSEYGRQGNTDTQYF
TRBV5-1	TRBJ2-2	-	-	TGCGCCAGCAGCACTGTCGGACTAAGTAGCACCGGGGAGCTGTTTTTT	CASSTVGLSSTGELFF
TRBV7-2	TRBJ2-7	-	TRBD1	TGTGCCAGCAGCTTACGGACAGGGGGCTGGTACGAGCAGTACTTC	CASSLRTGGWYEQYF
TRBV19	TRBJ2-2	-	-	TGTGCCAGTAGTATAGGTACAGGCAACACCGGGGAGCTGTTTTTT	CASSIGTGNTGELFF
TRBV6-5	TRBJ1-1	-	-	TGTGCCAGCAGTTACTCGGGAGGACGCACTGAAGCTTTCTTT	CASSYSGGRTEAFF
TRBV7-2	TRBJ2-7	-	TRBD2	TGTGCCAGCAAGCTAGCGGGGGGGGCCTACGAGCAGTACTTC	CASKLAGGAYEQYF
TRBV6-5	TRBJ2-1	-	-	TGTGCCAGCAGTCCGCGGAGTGAGCAGTTCTTC	CASSPRSEQFF
TRBV9	TRBJ1-1	-	TRBD1	TGTGCCAGCACCAAAACCGGGACAGCTAGTGAAGCTTTCTTT	CASTKTGTASEAFF
TRBV6-2/TRBV6-3	TRBJ2-7	few	-	TGTGCCAGCAGTTACCCGCGAAGACTTTCATCCTACGAGCAGTACTTC	CASSYPRRLSSYEQYF
TRBV11-2	TRBJ2-1	-	-	TGTGCCAGCAGCCGCCTTTTGGGTCGGGAGAGCTCCTACAATGAGCAGTTCTTC	CASSRLLGRESSYNEQFF
TRBV10-1	TRBJ1-4	-	-	TGCGCCAGCAGTGAGTCGCGTCAATCTAATGAAAAACTGTTTTTT	CASSESRQSNEKLFF
TRBV28	TRBJ1-1	once	TRBD1	TGTGCCAGCATACCCTTGGACAGGGGGAAAACTGAAGCTTTCTTT	CASIPLDRGKTEAFF
TRBV6-5	TRBJ2-5	-	TRBD2	TGTGCCAGCAACAACGGGGGGACCTCAGGGACCCAGTACTTC	CASNNGGTSGTQYF
TRBV6-5	TRBJ1-1	-	-	TGTGCCAGCAGCCTGACACCGAACACTGAAGCTTTCTTT	CASSLTPNTEAFF
TRBV5-1	TRBJ2-1	-	TRBD1	TGCGCCAGCAGTCCGACAGGGTCCAATGAGCAGTTCTTC	CASSPTGSNEQFF